Listed here are 24 T cell receptor beta chains from one sample, sequenced in a study of blood T cell repertoires in COVID-19 (dated by TCRdb to about 2020). Library preparation used the immunoSEQ multiplex PCR assay. Drawn from immuneACCESS, this table holds only the in-frame rearrangements with V and J called that TCRdb kept. Clones are partly lost; checked studies trace under half to an unresolved V gene and leave the rest unexplained. Recorded for this sample are under 130,000 clones; approximately 76% of them occurred a single time. The top ten clonotypes cover roughly a fifth of the sample. Sequencing was performed on peripheral blood. These TCRs come from a woman aged 70-85 years with acute or convalescent COVID-19.

CDR3 coding DNA: TGTGCCAGCAGTGAGGGGACAGGCCTCTACGAGCAGTACTTC. It is translated as CASSEGTGLYEQYF. The V and J genes are TRBV2 and TRBJ2-7; 8 bases line up with TRBD1. This CDR3 spans 14 amino acids. Looked up from germline, CDR1 is SNHLY and CDR2 is FYNNEI. The junction had 4 bases not matched to a gene; V was cut back by 3 bases and J by 3 bases. The full variable domain, completed using reference TRBV2 and TRBJ2-7, is EPEVTQTPSHQVTQMGQEVILRCVPISNHLYFYWYRQILGQKVEFLVSFYNNEISEKSEIFDDQFSVERPDGSNFTLKIRSTKLEDSAMYFCASSEGTGLYEQYFGPGTRLTVT.

This clone was recorded a few times. This chain uses TRBV3-1 (or the pseudogene TRBV3-2) with TRBJ1-5, with 7 bases aligning to TRBD1. Losses at the gene ends were 3 bases for V and 0 bases for J; bases not matched to a gene: 11. Germline V gene sequence: CDR1 LGHDT, CDR2 YNNKEL (reference sequence). This CDR3 comprises 18 residues. CDR3 DNA sequence: TGTGCCAGCAGCCACGAAACCGGGACAGATCATAGCAATCAGCCCCAGCATTTT. Translating it yields CASSHETGTDHSNQPQHF.

The chain combines TRBV5-4 with TRBJ2-7, with 8 bases matching TRBD1. CDR3 size: 16 residues. Germline CDR1 reads SGHNT; CDR2 reads YYREEE (reference sequence). The trim removed 5 bases at V and 2 bases at J, leaving 12 bases unmatched. CDR3 in DNA: TGTGCCAGCAGGCCTCCAAGGACAGGGACGGCCTACGAGCAGTACTTC. The encoded protein is CASRPPRTGTAYEQYF.

The CDR3 DNA follows: TGTGCCTCGGCCCAGGTCCAGGGGCAGCCCCAGCATTTT. As protein: CASAQVQGQPQHF. The chain links TRBV30 to TRBJ1-5; TRBD1 might be the D (6 bases). The CDR3 loop spans 13 amino acids. Germline assignment: CDR1 GTSNPN and CDR2 SVGIG (reference sequence). Trimming removed 7 bases from V and 7 bases from J, with 17 bases in between.

V usage is TRBV9 and J usage is TRBJ1-6, with 8 bases matching TRBD1. This CDR3 contains 19 residues. Germline V gene lookup returns CDR1 SGDLS and CDR2 YYNGEE. Trimming took 0 bases from V and 0 from J; bases not matched to a gene: 8. The CDR3 coding sequence is TGTGCCAGCAGCGTAGACCCGCGGACAGGGCCCTCCTATAATTCACCCCTCCACTTT. Encoded protein: CASSVDPRTGPSYNSPLHF.

The V and J genes are TRBV27 and TRBJ1-2; unclear D gene. V lost 4 bases to trimming and J lost 9 bases, with 18 bases between them. Germline V CDR1 and CDR2: MNHEY, SMNVEV (reference sequence). The CDR3 has 14 residues. The CDR3 is CASSSGGMVGSYTF. The CDR3 DNA sequence: TGTGCCAGCAGTTCAGGAGGGATGGTAGGGAGCTACACCTTC.

The chain has TRBV9 and TRBJ1-1; possibly TRBD1 for D (6 bases). V lost 0 bases, J lost 0 bases, and 6 bases lay in between. The CDR3 loop spans 14 amino acids. The germline V gene has CDR1 SGDLS and CDR2 YYNGEE. CDR3 bases: TGTGCCAGCAGCGTAGGACAGGTGAACACTGAAGCTTTCTTT. Amino acids: CASSVGQVNTEAFF.

The J gene is TRBJ2-5, the V gene TRBV11-2; D is ambiguous. The CDR3 sequence is 14 residues long. Trimming pared 5 bases from V and 1 base from J, leaving 11 bases between. Germline lookup yields CDR1 SGHAT and CDR2 FQNNGV. The CDR3 sequence is CASSPRRGQETQYF. For the CDR3, the DNA is TGTGCCAGCAGCCCCCGACGAGGCCAAGAGACCCAGTACTTC.

A single count supports this clone. This chain connects TRBV6-2 or TRBV6-3 to TRBJ2-1; D gene uncertain. This CDR3 comprises 10 residues. Trimming removed 5 bases from V and 7 bases from J, with 3 bases in between. Germline lookup yields CDR1 MNHEY and CDR2 SVGEGT. The CDR3 protein is CASSHNEQFF. In nucleotides, the CDR3 is TGTGCCAGCAGTCATAATGAGCAGTTCTTC.

The chain couples TRBV5-1 to TRBJ1-2, with 9 bases that match TRBD1. Germline-derived CDR1 and CDR2 are SGHRS and YFSETQ. V lost 4 bases and J lost 7; bases outside the gene matches: 11. The CDR3 is made up of 15 amino acids. For the CDR3, the DNA is TGCGCCAGCAGCCGGACCACAGGGGGCTCTGGTGGCTACACCTTC. This codes for CASSRTTGGSGGYTF.

This chain connects TRBV6-5 to TRBJ2-7; the match to TRBD1 covers 9 bases. The CDR3 length is 14 residues. CDR1 and CDR2 from the germline V gene are MNHEY and SVGAGI. Losses at the gene ends were 5 bases for V and 3 bases for J; bases not matched to a gene: 5. In nucleotides, the CDR3 is TGTGCCAGCAGTCATAACAGGGGGCTCTACGAGCAGTACTTC. As protein: CASSHNRGLYEQYF.

This clone was seen a few times. The CDR3 DNA is TGCGCCAGCAGCCAGGGGGAGGTGGAGCGCACTGAAGCTTTCTTT. Its translation is CASSQGEVERTEAFF. The chain is built from TRBV4-1 and TRBJ1-1; a possible D gene is TRBD1 (5 bases). Looked up from germline, CDR1 is MGHRA and CDR2 is YSYEKL. With 3 bases removed from V and 4 bases from J, the gap between germline ends came to 15 bases. The CDR3 is made up of 15 amino acids.

This clone showed up just a few times. The chain uses TRBV29-1 and TRBJ2-7; tentative D call: TRBD1 (5 bases). Germline V gives CDR1 SQVTM, CDR2 ANQGSEA. The V end lost 8 bases, the J end lost 5 bases, and 16 bases lay between the germline ends. CDR3 length: 12 residues. In DNA, the CDR3 is TGCAGCACCAGGGTCTCATCACACGAGCAGTACTTC. Its translation: CSTRVSSHEQYF.

The rearrangement joins TRBV7-9 to TRBJ2-2, with 7 bases that match TRBD2. The germline V gene has CDR1 SEHNR and CDR2 FQNEAQ (reference sequence). Losses at the gene ends were 11 bases for V and 3 bases for J; bases not matched to a gene: 0. CDR3 length equals 11 residues. The CDR3 loop reads CAGRDTGELFF. Here the CDR3 DNA reads TGTGCCGGGAGGGACACCGGGGAGCTGTTTTTT.

Here the CDR3 reads CASSQTGGGPDTQYF. DNA of the CDR3: TGTGCCAGCAGCCAAACCGGTGGGGGCCCAGATACGCAGTATTTT. The chain recombines TRBV3-1 (or the pseudogene TRBV3-2) with TRBJ2-3; the D gene is possibly TRBD1 (6 bases). Trimming stripped 2 bases from V and 4 bases from J, with 13 bases between. The CDR3 runs to 15 residues. Germline CDR1 LGHDT, CDR2 YNNKEL (reference sequence).

J is TRBJ1-2 and V is TRBV5-1; D uncertain. Trimming removed 4 bases at V and 2 bases at J, with 12 bases between. The germline V gene has CDR1 SGHRS and CDR2 YFSETQ. The CDR3 has 14 residues. CDR3 coding DNA: TGCGCCAGCAGCCCGTCCAGCGTCAACTATGGCTACACCTTC. Its translation is CASSPSSVNYGYTF.

V is TRBV5-1 and J is TRBJ2-7; perhaps TRBD2 as D (6 bases). Trimming cost V 7 bases and J 7 bases, with 27 bases left between them. From germline, CDR1 is SGHRS and CDR2 YFSETQ. This CDR3 contains 16 residues. The CDR3 bases are TGCGCCAGCTTGAGCGTTAGGGTGGGCCGGGGGTGGGAGCAGTACTTC. Its protein is CASLSVRVGRGWEQYF.

The rearrangement links TRBV2 to TRBJ1-1; tentatively, D is TRBD1 (6 bases). CDR1 is SNHLY and CDR2 is FYNNEI in the germline V gene. The V end was cut by 2 bases, the J end by 5 bases, with 12 bases between. The CDR3 is 14 residues long. The CDR3 sequence is CASSEIQGGTEAFF. The CDR3 bases are TGTGCCAGCAGTGAAATACAGGGAGGGACTGAAGCTTTCTTT.

The V call is TRBV7-9, the J call TRBJ1-5; D is perhaps TRBD1 (5 bases). CDR1 and CDR2 (germline): SEHNR, FQNEAQ (reference sequence). CDR3 size: 16 residues. V lost 4 bases and J lost 4, with 17 bases in between. The CDR3 coding sequence is TGTGCCAGCAGCTCGCAAGGACTCGGGGGGAATCAGCCCCAGCATTTT. The encoded protein is CASSSQGLGGNQPQHF.

The rearrangement uses TRBV5-1 and TRBJ2-3, with 7 bases aligning to TRBD1. The germline V gene has CDR1 SGHRS and CDR2 YFSETQ. The CDR3 is 16 residues long. V lost 4 bases, J lost 0 bases, and 8 bases stayed unmatched. CDR3 region: CASSLGTGVSTDTQYF. The CDR3 nucleotides read TGCGCCAGCAGCCTGGGAACAGGGGTAAGCACAGATACGCAGTATTTT.

The genes are TRBV10-1 and TRBJ1-5; unclear D gene. Trimming took off 3 bases at V and 0 bases at J, with 3 bases between the two ends. Germline V gene data show CDR1 as WNHNN and CDR2 as SYGVQD (reference sequence). The CDR3 is 13 residues long. The chain's CDR3 is CASSDSSNQPQHF. The CDR3 DNA is TGCGCCAGCAGTGACAGTAGCAATCAGCCCCAGCATTTT.

The rearrangement joins TRBV18 to TRBJ1-5; D not certain. Trimming removed 2 bases at V and 4 bases at J, with 9 bases between. In germline, CDR1 is KGHSH, CDR2 LQKENI. The CDR3 is 14 amino acids. CDR3: CASSPSGGNQPQHF. The CDR3 DNA sequence: TGTGCCAGCTCACCATCGGGAGGTAATCAGCCCCAGCATTTT.

This clone has only a few counts. Within the sample, other DNA sequences also encode this same CDR3. The chain uses TRBV5-1 and TRBJ1-1; D is perhaps TRBD1 (5 bases). CDR1 SGHRS and CDR2 YFSETQ come from the germline V gene. CDR3 size: 13 residues. The germline V and J ends were trimmed by 1 base and 5 bases, with 9 bases remaining between them. The CDR3, as DNA: TGCGCCAGCAGCTTGAGAAGGGGAACTGAAGCTTTCTTT. Its translation: CASSLRRGTEAFF. Drawing the rest from reference TRBV5-1 and TRBJ1-1, the complete variable domain is KAGVTQTPRYLIKTRGQQVTLSCSPISGHRSVSWYQQTPGQGLQFLFEYFSETQRNKGNFPGRFSGRQFSNSRSEMNVSTLELGDSALYLCASSLRRGTEAFFGQGTRLTVV.

This clone was recorded once. This chain joins TRBV11-2 and TRBJ2-5; 9 positions agree with TRBD2. The CDR3 extends over 17 amino acids. Germline V lookup: CDR1 SGHAT, CDR2 FQNNGV. Unmatched junction bases numbered 10, after V lost 0 bases and J lost 5 bases. In nucleotides, the CDR3 is TGTGCCAGCAGCTTAGACTATCCGTGGGCGGGGGGGGAGACCCAGTACTTC. Protein: CASSLDYPWAGGETQYF. The entire variable domain, with the rest obtained from reference TRBV11-2 and TRBJ2-5, is as follows: EAGVAQSPRYKIIEKRQSVAFWCNPISGHATLYWYQQILGQGPKLLIQFQNNGVVDDSQLPKDRFSAERLKGVDSTLKIQPAKLEDSAVYLCASSLDYPWAGGETQYFGPGTRLLVL.